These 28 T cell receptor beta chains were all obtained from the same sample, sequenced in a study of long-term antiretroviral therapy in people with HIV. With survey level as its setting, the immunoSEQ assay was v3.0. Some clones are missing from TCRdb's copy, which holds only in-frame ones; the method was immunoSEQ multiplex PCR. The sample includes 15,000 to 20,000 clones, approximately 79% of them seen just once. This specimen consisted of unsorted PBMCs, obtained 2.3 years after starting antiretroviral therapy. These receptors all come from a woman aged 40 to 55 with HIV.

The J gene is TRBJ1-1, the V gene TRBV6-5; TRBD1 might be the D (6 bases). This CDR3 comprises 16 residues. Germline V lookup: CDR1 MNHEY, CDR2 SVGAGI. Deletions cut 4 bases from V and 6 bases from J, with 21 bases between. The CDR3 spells CASSSDAFKRGAEAFF. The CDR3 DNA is TGTGCCAGCAGTTCAGACGCGTTTAAGAGGGGGGCTGAAGCTTTCTTT.

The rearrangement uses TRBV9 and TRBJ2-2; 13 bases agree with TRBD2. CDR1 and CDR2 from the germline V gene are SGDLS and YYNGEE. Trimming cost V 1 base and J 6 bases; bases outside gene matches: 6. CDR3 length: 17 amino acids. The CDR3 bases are TGTGCCAGCAGCGTAACCGGGACTAGCGGGACCGCCGGGGAGCTGTTTTTT. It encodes CASSVTGTSGTAGELFF.

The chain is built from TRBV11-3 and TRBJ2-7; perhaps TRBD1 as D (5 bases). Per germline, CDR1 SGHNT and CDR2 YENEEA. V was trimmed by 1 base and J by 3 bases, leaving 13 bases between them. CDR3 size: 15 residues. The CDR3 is CASSLVPGHHYEQYF. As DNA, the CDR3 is TGTGCCAGCAGCTTAGTCCCAGGACATCACTACGAGCAGTACTTC.

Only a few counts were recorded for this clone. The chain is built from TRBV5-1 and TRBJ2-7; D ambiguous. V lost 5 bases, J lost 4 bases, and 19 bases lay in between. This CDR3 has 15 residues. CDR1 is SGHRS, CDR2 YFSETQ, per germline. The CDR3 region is CASRIENLFVYEQYF. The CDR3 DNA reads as TGCGCCAGCAGAATAGAGAACTTATTTGTATACGAGCAGTACTTC. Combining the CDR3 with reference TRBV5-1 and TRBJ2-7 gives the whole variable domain KAGVTQTPRYLIKTRGQQVTLSCSPISGHRSVSWYQQTPGQGLQFLFEYFSETQRNKGNFPGRFSGRQFSNSRSEMNVSTLELGDSALYLCASRIENLFVYEQYFGPGTRLTVT.

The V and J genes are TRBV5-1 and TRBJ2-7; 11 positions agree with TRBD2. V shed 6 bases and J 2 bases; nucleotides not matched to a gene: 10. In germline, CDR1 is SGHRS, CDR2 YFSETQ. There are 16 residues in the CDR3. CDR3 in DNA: TGCGCCAGCATCCCGACCATAGCGGGAGGGACCTACGAGCAGTACTTC. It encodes CASIPTIAGGTYEQYF.

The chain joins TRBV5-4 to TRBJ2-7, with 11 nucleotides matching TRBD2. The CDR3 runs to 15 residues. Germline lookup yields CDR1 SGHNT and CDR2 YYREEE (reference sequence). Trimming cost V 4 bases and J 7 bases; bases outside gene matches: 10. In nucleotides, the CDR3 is TGTGCCAGCAGCCAACCACTAGCGGGAGCGGAAGAGCAGTACTTC. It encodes CASSQPLAGAEEQYF.

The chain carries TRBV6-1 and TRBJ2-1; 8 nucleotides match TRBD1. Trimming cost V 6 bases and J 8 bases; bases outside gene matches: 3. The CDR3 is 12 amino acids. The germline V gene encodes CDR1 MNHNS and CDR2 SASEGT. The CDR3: CASSNRGYEQFF. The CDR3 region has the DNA TGTGCCAGCAGCAACAGGGGGTATGAGCAGTTCTTC.

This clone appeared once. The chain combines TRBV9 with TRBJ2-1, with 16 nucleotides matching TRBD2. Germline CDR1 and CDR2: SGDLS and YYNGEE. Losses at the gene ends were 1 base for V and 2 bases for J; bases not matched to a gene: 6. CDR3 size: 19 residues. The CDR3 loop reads CASSVTGTSGRGAYNEQFF. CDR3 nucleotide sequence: TGTGCCAGCAGCGTAACCGGGACTAGCGGGAGGGGCGCCTACAATGAGCAGTTCTTC. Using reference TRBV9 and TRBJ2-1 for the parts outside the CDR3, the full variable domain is DSGVTQTPKHLITATGQRVTLRCSPRSGDLSVYWYQQSLDQGLQFLIQYYNGEERAKGNILERFSAQQFPDLHSELNLSSLELGDSALYFCASSVTGTSGRGAYNEQFFGPGTRLTVL.

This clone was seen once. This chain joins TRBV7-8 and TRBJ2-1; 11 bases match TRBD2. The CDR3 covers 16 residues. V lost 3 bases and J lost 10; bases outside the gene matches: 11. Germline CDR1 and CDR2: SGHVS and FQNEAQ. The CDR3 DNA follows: TGTGCCAGCAGCTTCCCCACTAGCGGGAGAGGGTCGGAGCAGTTCTTC. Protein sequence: CASSFPTSGRGSEQFF. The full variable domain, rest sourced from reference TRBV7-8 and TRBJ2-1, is GAGVSQSPRYKVAKRGQDVALRCDPISGHVSLFWYQQALGQGPEFLTYFQNEAQLDKSGLPSDRFFAERPEGSVSTLKIQRTQQEDSAVYLCASSFPTSGRGSEQFFGPGTRLTVL.

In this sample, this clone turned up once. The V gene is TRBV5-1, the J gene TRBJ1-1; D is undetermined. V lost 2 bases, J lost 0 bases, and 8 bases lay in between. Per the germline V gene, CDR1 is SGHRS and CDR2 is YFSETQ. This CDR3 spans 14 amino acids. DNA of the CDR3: TGCGCCAGCAGCTTATTAGGGATGAACACTGAAGCTTTCTTT. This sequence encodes CASSLLGMNTEAFF.

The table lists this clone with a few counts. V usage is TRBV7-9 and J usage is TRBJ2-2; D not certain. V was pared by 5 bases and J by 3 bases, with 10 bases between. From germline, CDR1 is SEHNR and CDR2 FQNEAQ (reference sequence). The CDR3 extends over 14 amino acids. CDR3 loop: CASSTRWDTGELFF. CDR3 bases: TGTGCCAGCAGCACTCGTTGGGACACCGGGGAGCTGTTTTTT.

CDR3 protein: CAIGRLAGGSSYNEQFF. CDR3 nucleotides: TGTGCCATTGGGCGACTAGCGGGAGGGAGTTCCTACAATGAGCAGTTCTTC. The gene calls are TRBV10-3 and TRBJ2-1; 14 bases map to TRBD2. The CDR3 sequence is 17 residues long. CDR1 is ENHRY, CDR2 SYGVKD, per germline. After removal of 9 bases from V and 1 base from J, the junction contained 8 bases not matched to a gene.

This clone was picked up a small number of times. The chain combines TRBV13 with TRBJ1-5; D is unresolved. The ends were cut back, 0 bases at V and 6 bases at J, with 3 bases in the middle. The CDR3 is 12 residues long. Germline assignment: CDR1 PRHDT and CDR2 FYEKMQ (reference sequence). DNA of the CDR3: TGTGCCAGCAGCTTAGGCACTCAGCCCCAGCATTTT. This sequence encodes CASSLGTQPQHF. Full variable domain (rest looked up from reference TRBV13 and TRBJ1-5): AAGVIQSPRHLIKEKRETATLKCYPIPRHDTVYWYQQGPGQDPQFLISFYEKMQSDKGSIPDRFSAQQFSDYHSELNMSSLELGDSALYFCASSLGTQPQHFGDGTRLSIL.

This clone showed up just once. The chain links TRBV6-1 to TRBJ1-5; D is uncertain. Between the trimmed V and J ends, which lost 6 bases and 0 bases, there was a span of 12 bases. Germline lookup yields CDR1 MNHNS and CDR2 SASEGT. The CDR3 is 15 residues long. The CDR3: CASRDGPYSNQPQHF. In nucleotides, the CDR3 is TGTGCCAGCAGGGACGGTCCATATAGCAATCAGCCCCAGCATTTT.

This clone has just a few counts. CDR3 nucleotide sequence: TGTGCCAGCAGTTATGGGGACCTCCCCGGGGATGGCTACACCTTC. This sequence encodes CASSYGDLPGDGYTF. The V call is TRBV6-5, the J call TRBJ1-2; TRBD1 is a possible D gene (5 bases). This CDR3 is 15 amino acids long. Trimming left V 3 bases short and J 6 bases short, with 17 bases between. CDR1 and CDR2 (germline): MNHEY, SVGAGI.

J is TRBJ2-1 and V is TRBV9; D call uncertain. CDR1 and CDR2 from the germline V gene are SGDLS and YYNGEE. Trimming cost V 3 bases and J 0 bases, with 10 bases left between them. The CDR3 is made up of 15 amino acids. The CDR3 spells CASSAGSSSYNEQFF. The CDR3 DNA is TGTGCCAGCAGCGCCGGCTCCAGCTCCTACAATGAGCAGTTCTTC.

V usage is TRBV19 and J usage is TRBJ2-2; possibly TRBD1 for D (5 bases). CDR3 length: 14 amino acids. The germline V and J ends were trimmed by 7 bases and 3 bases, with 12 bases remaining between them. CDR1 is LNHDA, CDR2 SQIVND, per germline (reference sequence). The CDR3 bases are TGTGCCAGTAACTGGCAGGGCGACACCGGGGAGCTGTTTTTT. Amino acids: CASNWQGDTGELFF. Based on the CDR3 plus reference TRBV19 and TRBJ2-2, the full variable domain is DGGITQSPKYLFRKEGQNVTLSCEQNLNHDAMYWYRQDPGQGLRLIYYSQIVNDFQKGDIAEGYSVSREKKESFPLTVTSAQKNPTAFYLCASNWQGDTGELFFGEGSRLTVL.

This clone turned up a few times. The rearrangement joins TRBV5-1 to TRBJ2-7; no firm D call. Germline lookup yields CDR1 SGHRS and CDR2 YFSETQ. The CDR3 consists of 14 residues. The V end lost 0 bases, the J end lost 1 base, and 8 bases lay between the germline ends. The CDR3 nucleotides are TGCGCCAGCAGCTTGGGACAAGATTCCTACGAGCAGTACTTC. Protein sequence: CASSLGQDSYEQYF.

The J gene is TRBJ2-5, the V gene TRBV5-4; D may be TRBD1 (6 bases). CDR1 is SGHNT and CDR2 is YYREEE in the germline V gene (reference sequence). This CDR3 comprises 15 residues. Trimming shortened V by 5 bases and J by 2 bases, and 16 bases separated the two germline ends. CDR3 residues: CASSTRRGQQETQYF. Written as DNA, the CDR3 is TGTGCCAGCAGTACCCGACGGGGACAACAAGAGACCCAGTACTTC. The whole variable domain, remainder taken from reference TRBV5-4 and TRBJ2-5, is ETGVTQSPTHLIKTRGQQVTLRCSSQSGHNTVSWYQQALGQGPQFIFQYYREEENGRGNFPPRFSGLQFPNYSSELNVNALELDDSALYLCASSTRRGQQETQYFGPGTRLLVL.

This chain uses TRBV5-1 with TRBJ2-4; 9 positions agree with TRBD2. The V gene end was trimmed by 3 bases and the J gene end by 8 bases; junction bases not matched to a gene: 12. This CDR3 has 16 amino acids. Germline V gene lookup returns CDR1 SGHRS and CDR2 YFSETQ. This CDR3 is CASSSGSSGERHIQYF. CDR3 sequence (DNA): TGCGCCAGCAGCTCAGGGTCTAGCGGGGAACGGCACATTCAGTACTTC.

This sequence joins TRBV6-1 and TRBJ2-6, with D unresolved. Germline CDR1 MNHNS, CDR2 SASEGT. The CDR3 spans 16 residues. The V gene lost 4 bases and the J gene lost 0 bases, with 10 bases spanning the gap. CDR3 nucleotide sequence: TGTGCCAGCAGTGTACATTGGGCCTCTGGGGCCAACGTCCTGACTTTC. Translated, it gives CASSVHWASGANVLTF.

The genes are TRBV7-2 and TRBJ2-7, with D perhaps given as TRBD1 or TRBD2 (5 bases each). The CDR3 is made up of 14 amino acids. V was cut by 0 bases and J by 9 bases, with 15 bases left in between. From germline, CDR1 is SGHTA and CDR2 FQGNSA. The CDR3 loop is CASSLAGTPSGQYF. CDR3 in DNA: TGTGCCAGCAGCTTAGCCGGGACCCCGTCTGGGCAGTACTTC.

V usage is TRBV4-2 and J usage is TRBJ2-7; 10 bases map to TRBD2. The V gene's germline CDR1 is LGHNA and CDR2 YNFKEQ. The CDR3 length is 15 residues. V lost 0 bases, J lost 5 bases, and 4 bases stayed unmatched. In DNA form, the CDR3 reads TGTGCCAGCAGCCAAGACTTAGCGGGAGGCGACGAGCAGTACTTC. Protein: CASSQDLAGGDEQYF.

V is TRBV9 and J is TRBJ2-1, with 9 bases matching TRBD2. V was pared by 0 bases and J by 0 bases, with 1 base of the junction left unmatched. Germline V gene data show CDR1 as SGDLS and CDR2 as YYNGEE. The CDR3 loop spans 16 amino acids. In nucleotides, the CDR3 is TGTGCCAGCAGCGTAGTGGGACTAGCCTCCTACAATGAGCAGTTCTTC. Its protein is CASSVVGLASYNEQFF.

CDR3 DNA sequence: TGTGCCAGCAGCGCGACAGGGTGGCAAGAGACCCAGTACTTC. Encoded protein: CASSATGWQETQYF. This chain joins TRBV9 and TRBJ2-5; 7 nucleotides agree with TRBD1. V lost 3 bases and J lost 2; bases outside the gene matches: 4. Germline V gene lookup returns CDR1 SGDLS and CDR2 YYNGEE. The CDR3 has 14 amino acids.

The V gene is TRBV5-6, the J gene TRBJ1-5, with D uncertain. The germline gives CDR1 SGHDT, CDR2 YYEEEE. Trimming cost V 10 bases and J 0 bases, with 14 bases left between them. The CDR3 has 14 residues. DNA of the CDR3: TGTGCCCCCCGTCGGGGTTTTAGCAATCAGCCCCAGCATTTT. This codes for CAPRRGFSNQPQHF.

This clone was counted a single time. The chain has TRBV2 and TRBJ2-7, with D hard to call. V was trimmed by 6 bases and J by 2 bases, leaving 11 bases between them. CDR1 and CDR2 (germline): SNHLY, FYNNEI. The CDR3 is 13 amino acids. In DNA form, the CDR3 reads TGTGCCAGCAGGAAAAAATCGGCCTACGAGCAGTACTTC. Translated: CASRKKSAYEQYF.

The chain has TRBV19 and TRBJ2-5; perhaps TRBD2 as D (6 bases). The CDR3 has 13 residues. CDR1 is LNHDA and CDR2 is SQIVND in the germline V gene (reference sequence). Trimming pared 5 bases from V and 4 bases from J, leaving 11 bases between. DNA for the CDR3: TGTGCCAGTAGTCCCGGGAGAGGAGAGACCCAGTACTTC. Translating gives CASSPGRGETQYF.